The 30 T cell receptor beta chains below come from one sample, sequenced in a study of blood T cell repertoires in COVID-19. This table comes from immunoSEQ multiplex PCR, and its TCRdb copy is limited to in-frame clones, with some not included. This table has about 250,000 clones, about nine tenths appearing once. What was sequenced was PBMCs or T cells enriched from blood (not recorded which). These receptors all come from a woman between 45 and 65 years old who had recovered from COVID-19.

The chain carries TRBV5-4 and TRBJ1-2; D might be TRBD1 (5 bases). The CDR3 loop spans 12 amino acids. Trimming shortened V by 4 bases and J by 7 bases, and 11 bases separated the two germline ends. Per the germline V gene, CDR1 is SGHNT and CDR2 is YYREEE (reference sequence). The CDR3 sequence: CASSPDSSGYTF. The CDR3 DNA follows: TGTGCCAGCAGCCCCGACAGTTCTGGCTACACCTTC.

The chain combines TRBV9 with TRBJ2-3; 7 bases match TRBD1. Germline CDR1 and CDR2: SGDLS and YYNGEE. With V trimmed by 3 bases and J by 2 bases, 6 bases remained unmatched. This CDR3 is built from 15 residues. The CDR3 reads CASSATGMSTDTQYF. The CDR3 coding sequence is TGTGCCAGCAGCGCGACAGGGATGTCCACAGATACGCAGTATTTT.

The rearrangement uses TRBV7-9 and TRBJ1-2, with 9 bases matching TRBD1. CDR3 length: 17 amino acids. Germline V CDR1 and CDR2: SEHNR, FQNEAQ (reference sequence). After removal of 5 bases from V and 4 bases from J, the junction contained 14 bases not matched to a gene. CDR3 in amino acids: CASSPSAGQGGLYGYTF. DNA of the CDR3: TGTGCCAGCAGCCCATCCGCGGGACAGGGTGGTCTCTATGGCTACACCTTC.

The chain is built from TRBV28 and TRBJ2-1; the match to TRBD1 covers 8 bases. Germline values: CDR1 MDHEN, CDR2 SYDVKM. The V gene end was trimmed by 3 bases and the J gene end by 6 bases; junction bases not matched to a gene: 7. The CDR3 has 15 amino acids. The CDR3 reads CASSFFGQGGNEQFF. The CDR3, as DNA: TGTGCCAGCAGTTTTTTTGGACAGGGAGGCAATGAGCAGTTCTTC. The full variable domain, its missing parts supplied by reference TRBV28 and TRBJ2-1, is DVKVTQSSRYLVKRTGEKVFLECVQDMDHENMFWYRQDPGLGLRLIYFSYDVKMKEKGDIPEGYSVSREKKERFSLILESASTNQTSMYLCASSFFGQGGNEQFFGPGTRLTVL.

The J gene is TRBJ2-2, the V gene TRBV29-1, with 10 bases aligning to TRBD1. The CDR3 spans 17 residues. In germline, CDR1 is SQVTM, CDR2 ANQGSEA. V trimming: 4 bases; J trimming: 6 bases; junction bases outside the gene matches: 14. CDR3 loop: CSVAPTGTGVSAGELFF. CDR3 coding DNA: TGCAGCGTTGCCCCTACCGGGACAGGGGTGTCGGCCGGGGAGCTGTTTTTT.

The chain recombines TRBV29-1 with TRBJ1-3; 9 bases match TRBD1. With 7 bases clipped from V and 10 bases from J, the junction kept 11 bases outside the gene matches. The length of the CDR3 is 13 residues. From germline, CDR1 is SQVTM and CDR2 ANQGSEA. Here the CDR3 reads CSGWTGAQGTIYF. The CDR3 nucleotides are TGCAGCGGGTGGACAGGGGCCCAGGGGACCATATATTTT.

This sequence joins TRBV27 and TRBJ2-4; no clear D gene. The CDR3 loop spans 12 amino acids. Germline assignment: CDR1 MNHEY and CDR2 SMNVEV (reference sequence). Between the trimmed V and J ends, which lost 6 bases and 14 bases, there was a span of 17 bases. CDR3: CASSATPGVEYF. The CDR3 DNA sequence: TGTGCCAGCAGCGCAACCCCAGGTGTCGAGTACTTC.

V usage is TRBV6-5 and J usage is TRBJ1-1; D is possibly TRBD1 (6 bases). Trimming stripped 5 bases from V and 4 bases from J, with 17 bases between. CDR1 is MNHEY and CDR2 is SVGAGI in the germline V gene. CDR3 size: 15 residues. For the CDR3, the DNA is TGTGCCAGCAGTCTCGGGGCAGGGGCCGCCACTGAAGCTTTCTTT. Translating gives CASSLGAGAATEAFF.

This CDR3 reads CASSPDLGNTGELFF. The CDR3 DNA is TGTGCCAGCAGCCCGGACTTGGGGAACACCGGGGAGCTGTTTTTT. This sequence joins TRBV7-2 and TRBJ2-2; D perhaps matches TRBD2 (5 bases). CDR1 is SGHTA, CDR2 FQGNSA, per germline. The length of the CDR3 is 15 residues. The ends were cut back, 5 bases at V and 1 base at J, with 11 bases in the middle.

The V gene is TRBV24-1, the J gene TRBJ2-5, with 16 bases identical to TRBD2. The CDR3 runs to 16 residues. Losses at the gene ends were 9 bases for V and 4 bases for J; bases not matched to a gene: 7. Germline CDR1 and CDR2: KGHDR and SFDVKD. CDR3 nucleotide sequence: TGTGCCACCTCGGGGACTAGCGGGAGGGCTATAGAGACCCAGTACTTC. This codes for CATSGTSGRAIETQYF.

CDR3 protein: CASSPPQRPYNEQFF. The CDR3 DNA reads as TGTGCCAGCAGTCCCCCCCAGCGTCCGTACAATGAGCAGTTCTTC. The chain links TRBV28 to TRBJ2-1; D unresolved. There are 15 residues in the CDR3. Per the germline V gene, CDR1 is MDHEN and CDR2 is SYDVKM. Trimming stripped 5 bases from V and 4 bases from J, with 15 bases between. Full variable domain (remainder filled in from reference TRBV28 and TRBJ2-1): DVKVTQSSRYLVKRTGEKVFLECVQDMDHENMFWYRQDPGLGLRLIYFSYDVKMKEKGDIPEGYSVSREKKERFSLILESASTNQTSMYLCASSPPQRPYNEQFFGPGTRLTVL.

This clone appeared a few times. The rearrangement links TRBV12-5 to TRBJ2-1; 15 nucleotides align to TRBD2. Trimming at V came to 5 bases and at J to 9 bases, leaving 11 bases not matched to a gene. This CDR3 comprises 17 residues. Per germline, CDR1 LGHNT and CDR2 FRNRAP. CDR3 sequence reads: CASGIGLAGGPSSEQFF. The DNA for the CDR3 is TGTGCTAGTGGTATAGGACTAGCGGGAGGGCCTTCAAGTGAGCAGTTCTTC. The full variable domain, with the rest looked up from reference TRBV12-5 and TRBJ2-1, is DARVTQTPRHKVTEMGQEVTMRCQPILGHNTVFWYRQTMMQGLELLAYFRNRAPLDDSGMPKDRFSAEMPDATLATLKIQPSEPRDSAVYFCASGIGLAGGPSSEQFFGPGTRLTVL.

J is TRBJ2-7 and V is TRBV6-2 or TRBV6-3, with 8 bases that match TRBD1. The CDR3 totals 17 residues. V trimming: 0 bases; J trimming: 3 bases; junction bases outside the gene matches: 10. CDR1 is MNHEY and CDR2 is SVGEGT in the germline V gene. The DNA for the CDR3 is TGTGCCAGCAGTTACTCCCCGGGACAGGCCATAATCTACGAGCAGTACTTC. Protein: CASSYSPGQAIIYEQYF.

This chain uses TRBV28 with TRBJ2-6; D gene unclear. V gave up 2 bases and J gave up 1 base, with 9 bases separating them. The CDR3 runs 16 residues. In germline, CDR1 is MDHEN, CDR2 SYDVKM. The CDR3 nucleotides read TGTGCCAGCAGTTTAGGGCGCTTGTCTGGGGCCAACGTCCTGACTTTC. Protein: CASSLGRLSGANVLTF.

The V call is TRBV6-1, the J call TRBJ1-6; D perhaps matches TRBD1 (5 bases). Germline V gene lookup returns CDR1 MNHNS and CDR2 SASEGT. Trimming took off 4 bases at V and 7 bases at J, with 17 bases between the two ends. This CDR3 is built from 16 residues. The CDR3 sequence is CASSAPSGKQNSPLHF. The CDR3 coding sequence is TGTGCCAGCAGTGCTCCTTCAGGGAAACAGAATTCACCCCTCCACTTT.

The chain has TRBV19 and TRBJ2-3; unclear D gene. The CDR3 loop spans 16 amino acids. V gave up 3 bases and J gave up 0 bases, with 13 bases separating them. Germline CDR1 and CDR2: LNHDA and SQIVND (reference sequence). CDR3 sequence reads: CASSMAGPSSTDTQYF. The CDR3 DNA reads as TGTGCCAGTAGTATGGCTGGTCCCTCGAGCACAGATACGCAGTATTTT. Drawing the rest from reference TRBV19 and TRBJ2-3, the complete variable domain is DGGITQSPKYLFRKEGQNVTLSCEQNLNHDAMYWYRQDPGQGLRLIYYSQIVNDFQKGDIAEGYSVSREKKESFPLTVTSAQKNPTAFYLCASSMAGPSSTDTQYFGPGTRLTVL.

This clone was recorded only once. This sequence joins TRBV6-2 or TRBV6-3 and TRBJ1-2; no clear D gene. The CDR3 extends over 15 amino acids. Germline V gene lookup returns CDR1 MNHEY and CDR2 SVGEGT. Trimming stripped 2 bases from V and 4 bases from J, with 14 bases between. The CDR3 DNA sequence: TGTGCCAGCAGTTACCGCGACTTCCTCGCCTATGGCTACACCTTC. The encoded protein is CASSYRDFLAYGYTF.

J is TRBJ2-1 and V is TRBV12-2; the table's D gene call, TRBD2, was not cross checked with the DNA. TRBV12-2 is termed a pseudogene. CDR3 size: 15 residues. The CDR3 here is CASPRTSGSYNEQFF. The CDR3, as DNA: TGTGCAAGTCCCCGGACTAGCGGTTCCTACAATGAGCAGTTCTTC.

This rearrangement joins TRBV29-1 to TRBJ1-4, with TRBD1 as a possible D gene (5 bases). V lost 6 bases to trimming and J lost 8 bases, with 16 bases between them. Germline V gene data show CDR1 as SQVTM and CDR2 as ANQGSEA. The CDR3 runs 13 residues. In DNA form, the CDR3 reads TGCAGCGTGGTGTTGAGGGGAGGCGAAAAACTGTTTTTT. Translation gives CSVVLRGGEKLFF.

The chain has TRBV28 and TRBJ1-2; possibly TRBD1 for D (5 bases). CDR1 is MDHEN, CDR2 SYDVKM, per germline. The CDR3 extends over 14 amino acids. V shed 3 bases and J shed 5 bases, with 13 bases lying between them. The CDR3 loop reads CASSLDQGGYGYTF. The CDR3 DNA follows: TGTGCCAGCAGTTTGGACCAGGGTGGTTATGGCTACACCTTC.

As to this clone: The germline gene is not matched at one end of the junction; a read error may be the cause. The chain carries TRBV27 and TRBJ2-1, with 8 bases matching TRBD1. The CDR3 sequence is 13 residues long. CDR1 and CDR2 (germline): MNHEY, SMNVEV (reference sequence). CDR3 bases: TGTGCCAGCAGTTTATCTCGGCAGGACAGGGCTATCTTC. Translating it yields CASSLSRQDRAIF.

The chain combines TRBV27 with TRBJ2-2; possibly TRBD2 for D (6 bases). V was cut by 3 bases and J by 3 bases, with 14 bases left in between. Germline CDR1 is MNHEY and CDR2 is SMNVEV (reference sequence). This CDR3 has 16 residues. The CDR3 loop reads CASSFMGGWDTGELFF. DNA for the CDR3: TGTGCCAGCAGTTTTATGGGGGGTTGGGACACCGGGGAGCTGTTTTTT.

This sequence joins TRBV11-2 and TRBJ2-3; maybe TRBD2 (6 bases). CDR1 SGHAT and CDR2 FQNNGV come from the germline V gene. CDR3 length equals 15 residues. Between the trimmed V and J ends, which lost 3 bases and 0 bases, there was a span of 10 bases. The CDR3 DNA reads as TGTGCCAGCAGCTTCCCGGGGGTCAGCACAGATACGCAGTATTTT. Protein: CASSFPGVSTDTQYF. The entire variable domain, with the rest obtained from reference TRBV11-2 and TRBJ2-3, is as follows: EAGVAQSPRYKIIEKRQSVAFWCNPISGHATLYWYQQILGQGPKLLIQFQNNGVVDDSQLPKDRFSAERLKGVDSTLKIQPAKLEDSAVYLCASSFPGVSTDTQYFGPGTRLTVL.

This sequence joins TRBV7-9 and TRBJ2-1, with 10 bases lining up with TRBD2. The CDR3 spans 23 residues. CDR1 and CDR2 from the germline V gene are SEHNR and FQNEAQ (reference sequence). V dropped 7 bases and J dropped 10; count of bases not matched to a gene: 37. CDR3 sequence: CASTFPPGDRTVAGGSDRVEQFF. The CDR3, as DNA: TGTGCCAGCACCTTCCCCCCGGGGGACCGGACTGTAGCGGGAGGATCCGATCGGGTGGAGCAGTTCTTC. Complete variable domain (other parts from reference TRBV7-9 and TRBJ2-1): DTGVSQNPRHKITKRGQNVTFRCDPISEHNRLYWYRQTLGQGPEFLTYFQNEAQLEKSRLLSDRFSAERPKGSFSTLEIQRTEQGDSAMYLCASTFPPGDRTVAGGSDRVEQFFGPGTRLTVL.

This rearrangement joins TRBV5-4 to TRBJ2-1; 9 positions match TRBD2. The CDR3 is 16 amino acids. The V segment lost 0 bases and the J segment 3 bases; nucleotides outside the gene matches: 4. Germline V gene sequence: CDR1 SGHNT, CDR2 YYREEE (reference sequence). The CDR3 spells CASSLARAGGYNEQFF. The DNA of the CDR3 is TGTGCCAGCAGCTTGGCGCGAGCGGGAGGCTACAATGAGCAGTTCTTC.

The genes are TRBV14 and TRBJ2-3; 12 bases match TRBD1. Germline CDR1 SGHDN, CDR2 FVKESK. The CDR3 covers 14 residues. The CDR3 loop reads CGVGTGGRADTQYF. As DNA, the CDR3 is TGTGGAGTAGGGACAGGGGGCAGGGCAGATACGCAGTATTTT.

The chain couples TRBV29-1 to TRBJ1-1; TRBD1 matches at 8 bases. V dropped 4 bases and J dropped 3; count of bases not matched to a gene: 7. The CDR3 has 14 amino acids. Looked up from germline, CDR1 is SQVTM and CDR2 is ANQGSEA. CDR3 region: CSVVVRGRDTEAFF. The CDR3 DNA is TGCAGCGTTGTTGTCAGGGGGCGCGACACTGAAGCTTTCTTT.

The chain uses TRBV6-1 and TRBJ1-2; D gene unclear. This CDR3 has 14 amino acids. Germline V gene lookup returns CDR1 MNHNS and CDR2 SASEGT. V lost 1 base to trimming and J lost 8 bases, with 14 bases between them. Here the CDR3 reads CASSEERSIYGYTF. CDR3 coding DNA: TGTGCCAGCAGTGAAGAACGGTCAATTTACGGCTACACCTTC.

The chain has TRBV10-1 and TRBJ1-6; D gene ambiguous. CDR1 and CDR2 (germline): WNHNN, SYGVQD (reference sequence). The V gene lost 4 bases and the J gene lost 8 bases, with 9 bases spanning the gap. The CDR3 runs to 13 residues. CDR3 sequence: CASSAGRDSPLHF. The CDR3 DNA is TGCGCCAGCAGTGCGGGTCGGGATTCACCCCTCCACTTT.

This clone was observed a handful of times. This chain joins TRBV10-3 and TRBJ2-7; 11 bases match TRBD2. The CDR3 runs to 15 residues. Germline-derived CDR1 and CDR2 are ENHRY and SYGVKD. The V and J ends lost 4 bases and 0 bases, in that order; junction bases with no gene match: 2. The CDR3 protein is CAISGTSGFSYEQYF. The DNA of the CDR3 is TGTGCCATCAGTGGGACTAGCGGGTTCTCCTACGAGCAGTACTTC.